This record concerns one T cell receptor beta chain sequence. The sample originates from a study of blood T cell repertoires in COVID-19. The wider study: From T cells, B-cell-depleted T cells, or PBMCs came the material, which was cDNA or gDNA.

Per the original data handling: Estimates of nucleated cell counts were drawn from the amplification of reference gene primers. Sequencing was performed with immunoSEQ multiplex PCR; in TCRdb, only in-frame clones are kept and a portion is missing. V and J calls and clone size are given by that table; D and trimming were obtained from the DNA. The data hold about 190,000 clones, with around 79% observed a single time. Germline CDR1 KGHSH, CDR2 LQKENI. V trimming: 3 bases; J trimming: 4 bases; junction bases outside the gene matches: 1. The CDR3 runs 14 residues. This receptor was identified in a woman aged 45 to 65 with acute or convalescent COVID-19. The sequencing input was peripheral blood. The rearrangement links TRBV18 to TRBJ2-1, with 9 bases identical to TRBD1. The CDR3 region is CASSPGTGYNEQFF. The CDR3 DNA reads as TGTGCCAGCTCACCCGGGACAGGGTACAATGAGCAGTTCTTC.